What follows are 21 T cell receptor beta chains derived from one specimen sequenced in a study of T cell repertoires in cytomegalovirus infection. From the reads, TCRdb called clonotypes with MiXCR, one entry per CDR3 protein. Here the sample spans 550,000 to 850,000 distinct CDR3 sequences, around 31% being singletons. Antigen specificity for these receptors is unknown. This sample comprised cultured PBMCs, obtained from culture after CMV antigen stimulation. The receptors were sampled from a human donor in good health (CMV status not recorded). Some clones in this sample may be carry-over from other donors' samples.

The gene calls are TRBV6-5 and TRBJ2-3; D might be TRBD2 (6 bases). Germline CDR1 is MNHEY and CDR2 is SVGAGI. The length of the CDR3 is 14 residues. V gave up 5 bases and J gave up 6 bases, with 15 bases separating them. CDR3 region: CASSPGRSRDTQYF. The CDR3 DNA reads TGTGCCAGCAGTCCCGGGAGATCTAGGGATACGCAGTATTTT.

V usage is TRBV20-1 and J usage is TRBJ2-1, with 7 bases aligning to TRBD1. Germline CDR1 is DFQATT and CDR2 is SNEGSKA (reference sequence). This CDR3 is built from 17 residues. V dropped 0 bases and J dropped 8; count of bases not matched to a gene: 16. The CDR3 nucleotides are TGCAGTGCTAGAGACCCCAGGACAGGTGACCTGGAGGATGAGCAGTTCTTC. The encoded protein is CSARDPRTGDLEDEQFF.

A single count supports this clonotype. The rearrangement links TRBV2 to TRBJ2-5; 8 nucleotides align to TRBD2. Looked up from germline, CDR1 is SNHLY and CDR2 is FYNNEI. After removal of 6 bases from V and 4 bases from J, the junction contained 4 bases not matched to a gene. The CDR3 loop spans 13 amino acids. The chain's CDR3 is CASRTGGAETQYF. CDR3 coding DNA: TGTGCCAGCAGAACGGGGGGGGCAGAGACCCAGTACTTC.

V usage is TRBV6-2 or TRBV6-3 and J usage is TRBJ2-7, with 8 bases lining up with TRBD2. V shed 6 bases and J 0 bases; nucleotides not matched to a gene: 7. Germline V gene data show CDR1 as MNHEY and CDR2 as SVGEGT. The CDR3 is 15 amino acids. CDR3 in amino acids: CASRASGLSSYEQYF. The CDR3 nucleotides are TGTGCCAGCAGGGCTAGCGGGCTGAGCTCCTACGAGCAGTACTTC.

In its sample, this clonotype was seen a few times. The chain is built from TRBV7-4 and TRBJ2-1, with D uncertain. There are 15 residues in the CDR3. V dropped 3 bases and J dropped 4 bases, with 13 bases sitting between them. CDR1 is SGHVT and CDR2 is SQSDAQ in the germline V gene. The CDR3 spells CASSFQRAFYNEQFF. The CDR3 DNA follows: TGTGCCAGCAGCTTTCAGCGAGCCTTTTACAATGAGCAGTTCTTC.

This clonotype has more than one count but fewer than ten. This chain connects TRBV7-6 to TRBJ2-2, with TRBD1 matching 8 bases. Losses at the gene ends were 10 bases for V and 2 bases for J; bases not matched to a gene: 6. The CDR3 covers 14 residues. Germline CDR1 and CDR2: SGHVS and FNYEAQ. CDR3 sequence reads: CATAGGPNTGELFF. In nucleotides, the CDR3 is TGTGCCACAGCAGGGGGCCCTAACACCGGGGAGCTGTTTTTT. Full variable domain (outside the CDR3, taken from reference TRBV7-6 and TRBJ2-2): GAGVSQSPRYKVTKRGQDVALRCDPISGHVSLYWYRQALGQGPEFLTYFNYEAQQDKSGLPNDRFSAERPEGSISTLTIQRTEQRDSAMYRCATAGGPNTGELFFGEGSRLTVL.

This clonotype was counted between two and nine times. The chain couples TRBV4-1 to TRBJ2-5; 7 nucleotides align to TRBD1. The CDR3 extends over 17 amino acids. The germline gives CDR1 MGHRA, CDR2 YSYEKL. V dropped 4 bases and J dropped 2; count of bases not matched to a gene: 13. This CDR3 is CASSPYIVRDSQETQYF. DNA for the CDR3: TGCGCCAGCAGCCCGTACATAGTCCGGGACAGTCAAGAGACCCAGTACTTC.

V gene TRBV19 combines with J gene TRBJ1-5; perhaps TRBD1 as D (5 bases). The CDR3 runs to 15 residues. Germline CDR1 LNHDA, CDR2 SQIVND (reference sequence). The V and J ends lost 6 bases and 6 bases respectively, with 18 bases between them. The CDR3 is CASSPIWGAGQPQHF. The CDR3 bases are TGTGCCAGTAGCCCAATTTGGGGCGCGGGTCAGCCCCAGCATTTT.

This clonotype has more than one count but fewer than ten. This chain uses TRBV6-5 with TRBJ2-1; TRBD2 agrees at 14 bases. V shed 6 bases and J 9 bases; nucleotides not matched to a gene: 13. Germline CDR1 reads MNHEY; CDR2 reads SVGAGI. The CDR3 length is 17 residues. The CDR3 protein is CASSGTSGRRSGSEQFF. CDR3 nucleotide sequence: TGTGCCAGCAGCGGGACTAGCGGGAGAAGAAGTGGGAGTGAGCAGTTCTTC.

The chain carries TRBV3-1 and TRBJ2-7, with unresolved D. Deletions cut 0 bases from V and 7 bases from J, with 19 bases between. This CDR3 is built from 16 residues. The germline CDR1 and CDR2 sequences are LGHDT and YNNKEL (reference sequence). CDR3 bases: TGTGCCAGCAGCCAAGATCGGGTGGTACTGCCCGGGGAGCAGTACTTC. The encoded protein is CASSQDRVVLPGEQYF.

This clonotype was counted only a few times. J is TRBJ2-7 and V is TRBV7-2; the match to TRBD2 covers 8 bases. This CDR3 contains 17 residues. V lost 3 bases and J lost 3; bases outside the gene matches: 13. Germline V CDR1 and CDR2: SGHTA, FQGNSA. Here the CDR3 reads CASSFRGSSGGFYEQYF. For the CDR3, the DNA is TGTGCCAGCAGCTTTAGAGGATCCAGCGGGGGATTCTACGAGCAGTACTTC.

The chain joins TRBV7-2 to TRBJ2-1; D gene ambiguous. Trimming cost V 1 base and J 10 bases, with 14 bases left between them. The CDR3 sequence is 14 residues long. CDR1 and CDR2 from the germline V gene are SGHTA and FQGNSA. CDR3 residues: CASSLGFGLGEQFF. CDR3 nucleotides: TGTGCCAGCAGCTTAGGTTTTGGGTTAGGGGAGCAGTTCTTC.

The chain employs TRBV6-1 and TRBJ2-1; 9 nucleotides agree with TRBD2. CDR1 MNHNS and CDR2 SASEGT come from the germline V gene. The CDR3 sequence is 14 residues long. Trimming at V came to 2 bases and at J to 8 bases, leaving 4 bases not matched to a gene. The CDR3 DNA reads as TGTGCCAGCAGTGAACTAGCGGGACGGTATGAGCAGTTCTTC. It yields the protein CASSELAGRYEQFF.

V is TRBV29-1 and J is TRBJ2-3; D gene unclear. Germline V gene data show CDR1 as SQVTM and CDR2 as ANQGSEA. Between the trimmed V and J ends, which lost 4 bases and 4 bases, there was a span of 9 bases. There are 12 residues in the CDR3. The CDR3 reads CSVAATADTQYF. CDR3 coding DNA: TGCAGCGTTGCCGCCACCGCAGATACGCAGTATTTT.

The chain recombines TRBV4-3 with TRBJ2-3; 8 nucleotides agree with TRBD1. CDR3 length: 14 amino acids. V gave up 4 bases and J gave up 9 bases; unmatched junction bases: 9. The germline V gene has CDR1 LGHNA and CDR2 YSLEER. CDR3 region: CASSRDRRLSTQYF. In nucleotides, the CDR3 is TGCGCCAGCAGCCGGGACAGGCGTCTCTCGACGCAGTATTTT.

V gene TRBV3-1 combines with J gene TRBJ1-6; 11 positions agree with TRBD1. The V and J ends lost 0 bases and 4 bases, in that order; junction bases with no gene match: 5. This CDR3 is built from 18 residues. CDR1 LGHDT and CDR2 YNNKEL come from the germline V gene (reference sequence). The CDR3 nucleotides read TGTGCCAGCAGCCAAGATAGGACAGGGGGCCGTTATAATTCACCCCTCCACTTT. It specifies CASSQDRTGGRYNSPLHF.

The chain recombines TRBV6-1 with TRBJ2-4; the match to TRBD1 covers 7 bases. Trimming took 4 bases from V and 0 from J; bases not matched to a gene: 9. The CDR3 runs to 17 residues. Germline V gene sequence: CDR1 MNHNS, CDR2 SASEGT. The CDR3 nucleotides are TGTGCCAGCAGTGTGTGGACAGGACTTTTAGCCAAAAACATTCAGTACTTC. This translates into CASSVWTGLLAKNIQYF.

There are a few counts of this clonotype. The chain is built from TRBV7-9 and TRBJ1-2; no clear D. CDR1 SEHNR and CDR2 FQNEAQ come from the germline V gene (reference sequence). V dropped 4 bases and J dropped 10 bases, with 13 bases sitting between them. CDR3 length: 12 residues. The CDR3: CASSSHEVDYTF. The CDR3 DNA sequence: TGTGCCAGCAGCTCCCATGAGGTGGACTACACCTTC.

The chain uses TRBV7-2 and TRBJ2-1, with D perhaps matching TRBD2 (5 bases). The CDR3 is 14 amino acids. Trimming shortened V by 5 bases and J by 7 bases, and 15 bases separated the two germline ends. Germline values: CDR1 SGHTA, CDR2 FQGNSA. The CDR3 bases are TGTGCCAGCAGCACCAGCGGACCCCCGAATGAGCAGTTCTTC. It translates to CASSTSGPPNEQFF.

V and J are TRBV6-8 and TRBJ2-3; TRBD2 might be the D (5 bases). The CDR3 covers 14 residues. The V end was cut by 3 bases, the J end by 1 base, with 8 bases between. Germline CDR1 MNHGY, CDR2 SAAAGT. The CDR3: CASSYARGTDTQYF. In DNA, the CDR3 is TGTGCCAGCAGTTATGCGAGGGGCACAGATACGCAGTATTTT.

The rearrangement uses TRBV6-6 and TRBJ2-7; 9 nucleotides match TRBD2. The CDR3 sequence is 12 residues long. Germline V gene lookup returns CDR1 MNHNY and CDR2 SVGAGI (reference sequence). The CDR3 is CASERGDYEQYF. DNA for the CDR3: TGTGCAAGCGAGCGGGGGGACTACGAGCAGTACTTC.